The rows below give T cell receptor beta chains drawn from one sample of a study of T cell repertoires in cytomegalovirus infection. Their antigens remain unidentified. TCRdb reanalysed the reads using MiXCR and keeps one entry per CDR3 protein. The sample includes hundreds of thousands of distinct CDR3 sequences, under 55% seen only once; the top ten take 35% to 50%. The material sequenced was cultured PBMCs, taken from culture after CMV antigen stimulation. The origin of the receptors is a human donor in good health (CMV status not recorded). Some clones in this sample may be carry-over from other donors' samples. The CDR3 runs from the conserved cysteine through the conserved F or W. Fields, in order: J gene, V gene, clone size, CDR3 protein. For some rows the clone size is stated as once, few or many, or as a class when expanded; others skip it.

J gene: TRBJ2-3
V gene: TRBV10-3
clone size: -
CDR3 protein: CAISGPGPNRYTDTQYF

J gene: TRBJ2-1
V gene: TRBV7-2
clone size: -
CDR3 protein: CASSLGFRGAHNEQFF

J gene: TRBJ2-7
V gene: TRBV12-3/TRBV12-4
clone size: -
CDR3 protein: CASGGGAYGGSYGGEQYF

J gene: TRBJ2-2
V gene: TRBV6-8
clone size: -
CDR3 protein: CASIGTSGISTGELFF

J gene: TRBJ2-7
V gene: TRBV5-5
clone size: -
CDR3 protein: CASSLDYRRYEQYF

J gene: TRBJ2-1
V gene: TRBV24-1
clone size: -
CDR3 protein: CATSDYDGDNEQFF

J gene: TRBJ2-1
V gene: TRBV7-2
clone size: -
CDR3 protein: CASSLVFASTPSYNEQFF

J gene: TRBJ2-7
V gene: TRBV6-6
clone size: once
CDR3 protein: CASSGSIVAYEQYF

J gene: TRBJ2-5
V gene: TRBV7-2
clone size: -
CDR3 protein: CASSYSRALRSETQYF

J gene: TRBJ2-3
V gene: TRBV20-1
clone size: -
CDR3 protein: CSARDGTGTDTQYF

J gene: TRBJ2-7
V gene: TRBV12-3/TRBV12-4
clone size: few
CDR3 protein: CASSPAGANEQYF

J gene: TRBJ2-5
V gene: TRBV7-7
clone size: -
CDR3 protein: CASSPRMDFQETQYF

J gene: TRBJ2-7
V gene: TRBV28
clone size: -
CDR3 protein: CASTGAAEQYF

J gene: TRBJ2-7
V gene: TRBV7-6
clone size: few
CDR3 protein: CASSFMPPSEQYF

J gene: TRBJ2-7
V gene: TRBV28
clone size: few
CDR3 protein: CASSTTGTRYEQYF